What follows is one TCR beta chain and its context. No antigen is known for it. This entry comes from a study of T cell responses to AZD1222 COVID-19 vaccine. General study results and limits: Mostly white British, mostly female donors; authors suggested clonal diversity may be underestimated. Only a handful of AZD1222 recipients, roughly 6 in all, had baseline seropositivity. As reported, nearly half of all spike-specific TCRs target variant regions that are unmutated. Spike-specific TCR depth and breadth grew after two AZD1222 doses.

V dropped 0 bases and J dropped 0 bases, with 6 bases sitting between them. The CDR3 length is 14 residues. Germline CDR1 and CDR2: SGHRS and YFSETQ. The method was immunoSEQ multiplex PCR; TCRdb's version includes in-frame clones alone and lacks a portion of them. The data hold roughly 120,000 clones, with around 84% observed a single time. The clonotype comes from an adult who received the AZD1222 COVID-19 vaccine. This sequence joins TRBV5-1 and TRBJ1-1; D gene unclear. The sequencing used peripheral blood, collected 28 days after the second AZD1222 dose. The CDR3 here is CASSLAQVNTEAFF. The CDR3 DNA reads TGCGCCAGCAGCTTGGCCCAGGTGAACACTGAAGCTTTCTTT.